Below, 20 T cell receptor beta chains from the same sample are listed, as sequenced in a study of HIV-infected children after antiretroviral therapy interruption. RNA-based 3' RACE libraries used unique molecular identifiers. Each CDR3 protein is one row after TCRdb ran MiXCR on the 3' RACE reads. The table includes several thousand distinct CDR3 sequences, approximately 16% detected once. Treatment here: PENTA 11 planned treatment interruption arm or continuous ART arm. The specimen comprised CD45RO+ CD8+ T cells from PBMCs, pooled from several time points, sampled from a donor given antiretroviral therapy, either interrupted or continuous. As for subset: memory CD8+ CD45RO+ CD45RA- T cells. The receptor set was obtained from a pool of human donors with HIV.

This clonotype came up many times. The CDR3 DNA follows: TGTGCCTGGAGTGGGCAGAACTACGAGCAGTACTTC. This gives the protein CAWSGQNYEQYF. V and J are TRBV30 and TRBJ2-7; D is undetermined. CDR1 is GTSNPN, CDR2 SVGIG, per germline (reference sequence). V was cut by 1 base and J by 3 bases, with 7 bases left in between. The CDR3 sequence is 12 residues long.

This chain links TRBV7-3 with TRBJ2-4; perhaps TRBD2 as D (6 bases). Germline V gene data show CDR1 as SGHTA and CDR2 as FQGTGA. CDR3 size: 13 residues. V lost 1 base and J 7 bases, leaving 8 bases between the germline ends. The CDR3 nucleotides are TGTGCCAGCAGCTTAAGTCGGGGGAACATTCAGTACTTC. Its translation: CASSLSRGNIQYF.

By frequency in the sample, this clonotype is medium-sized (0.01 to 0.1%). V usage is TRBV28 and J usage is TRBJ2-7; 9 bases map to TRBD2. This CDR3 is built from 15 residues. The V and J ends lost 2 bases and 4 bases, in that order; junction bases with no gene match: 6. The germline CDR1 and CDR2 sequences are MDHEN and SYDVKM. CDR3 nucleotides: TGTGCCAGCAGTTTAGGCGGGAGGGCCGATTACGAGCAGTACTTC. Protein sequence: CASSLGGRADYEQYF. Full variable domain (missing parts from reference TRBV28 and TRBJ2-7): DVKVTQSSRYLVKRTGEKVFLECVQDMDHENMFWYRQDPGLGLRLIYFSYDVKMKEKGDIPEGYSVSREKKERFSLILESASTNQTSMYLCASSLGGRADYEQYFGPGTRLTVT.

This clonotype is termed medium-sized (0.01 to 0.1%). The genes are TRBV28 and TRBJ1-1; weak D call: TRBD1 (5 bases). The CDR3 covers 17 residues. Per germline, CDR1 MDHEN and CDR2 SYDVKM. V lost 4 bases and J lost 1, with 19 bases in between. CDR3: CASSSPLNVGANTEAFF. The DNA for the CDR3 is TGTGCCAGCAGTTCCCCTCTAAACGTAGGGGCGAACACTGAAGCTTTCTTT.

Ten or more counts support this clonotype. This chain links TRBV20-1 with TRBJ2-1, with 9 positions matching TRBD2. Germline-derived CDR1 and CDR2 are DFQATT and SNEGSKA (reference sequence). CDR3 size: 15 residues. V trimming: 4 bases; J trimming: 2 bases; junction bases outside the gene matches: 6. As DNA, the CDR3 is TGCAGTGCTATGGGGGCTAGCGGGGCCTACAATGAGCAGTTCTTC. Protein: CSAMGASGAYNEQFF.

This clonotype was observed at least ten times. The rearrangement joins TRBV11-1 to TRBJ2-1; 10 nucleotides line up with TRBD2. Germline CDR1 SGHAT, CDR2 FQDESV (reference sequence). The CDR3 is made up of 14 amino acids. The ends lost 3 bases at V and 7 bases at J; junction bases unmatched: 3. The CDR3 region has the DNA TGTGCCAGCAGCTTCGGACTAGCGGAGAATGAGCAGTTCTTC. This gives the protein CASSFGLAENEQFF.

The sample holds many counts of this clonotype. The rearrangement joins TRBV20-1 to TRBJ1-2, with 8 bases lining up with TRBD1. Germline-derived CDR1 and CDR2 are DFQATT and SNEGSKA (reference sequence). The junction had 8 bases not matched to a gene; V was cut back by 2 bases and J by 6 bases. The CDR3 extends over 14 amino acids. The CDR3 sequence: CSARNHRGDHGYTF. The DNA of the CDR3 is TGCAGTGCTAGAAACCACAGGGGGGATCATGGCTACACCTTC.

The CDR3 DNA follows: TGTGCCAGCAGTGATTCGCCGGCTATACAAGAGACCCAGTACTTC. Translated: CASSDSPAIQETQYF. This chain connects TRBV2 to TRBJ2-5, with unresolved D. Looked up from germline, CDR1 is SNHLY and CDR2 is FYNNEI. V was pared by 3 bases and J by 2 bases, with 13 bases between. This CDR3 comprises 15 residues.

The table lists this clonotype with many counts. V usage is TRBV20-1 and J usage is TRBJ2-7, with D perhaps assigned TRBD1 or TRBD2 (5 bases each). Germline CDR1 DFQATT, CDR2 SNEGSKA (reference sequence). CDR3 size: 15 residues. Deletions cut 6 bases from V and 2 bases from J, with 20 bases between. The CDR3 loop reads CSATIPGRGAYEQYF. CDR3 bases: TGCAGTGCCACGATCCCGGGCCGAGGGGCCTACGAGCAGTACTTC.

In its sample, this clonotype was seen many times. The CDR3 reads CSASKQGAADTQYF. The DNA of the CDR3 is TGCAGTGCTAGCAAACAGGGGGCCGCAGATACGCAGTATTTT. The chain links TRBV20-1 to TRBJ2-3; 9 bases map to TRBD1. The V segment lost 3 bases and the J segment 4 bases; nucleotides outside the gene matches: 5. The CDR3 contains 14 residues. CDR1 and CDR2 (germline): DFQATT, SNEGSKA (reference sequence).

This clonotype was detected many times. The chain recombines TRBV11-2 with TRBJ2-7; TRBD2 matches 8 bases. V was pared by 3 bases and J by 7 bases, with 11 bases of the junction left unmatched. This CDR3 contains 15 residues. The V gene's germline CDR1 is SGHAT and CDR2 FQNNGV. The DNA of the CDR3 is TGTGCCAGCAGCTTTTCGTCGGGAGGGCCGGGGGAGCAGTACTTC. As protein: CASSFSSGGPGEQYF.

By sample share, this clonotype is medium-sized. This sequence joins TRBV21-1 and TRBJ2-1; the table's D gene call, TRBD2, was not cross checked with the DNA. TRBV21-1 counts as a pseudogene. This CDR3 comprises 15 residues. CDR3 loop: CASMEAGGPWDEQFF. CDR3 nucleotide sequence: TGTGCCAGCATGGAAGCGGGAGGGCCTTGGGATGAGCAGTTCTTC.

Sample share makes this clonotype medium-sized. The chain uses TRBV4-2 and TRBJ2-7; 15 bases agree with TRBD2. J was trimmed by 6 bases and V by 2 bases; bases with no gene match: 8. Germline CDR1 is LGHNA and CDR2 is YNFKEQ. This CDR3 comprises 17 residues. In DNA, the CDR3 is TGTGCCAGCAGCCAAAAAGGACTAGCGGGAGGGCCGGGCGAGCAGTACTTC. The encoded protein is CASSQKGLAGGPGEQYF.

This clonotype was observed at least ten times. The CDR3 spells CASSEGALGDTKTHNEQFF. CDR3 DNA: TGCGCCAGCAGTGAGGGGGCTCTGGGGGATACTAAAACACACAATGAGCAGTTCTTC. This sequence joins TRBV10-1 and TRBJ2-1; D tentatively reads TRBD1 or TRBD2 (5 bases each). Trimming left V 2 bases short and J 5 bases short, with 25 bases between. This CDR3 contains 19 residues. In germline, CDR1 is WNHNN, CDR2 SYGVQD (reference sequence).

This clonotype was recorded at least ten times. The chain carries TRBV2 and TRBJ2-5; the match to TRBD2 covers 8 bases. Germline CDR1 reads SNHLY; CDR2 reads FYNNEI. J gave up 5 bases and V 3 bases, and 8 bases lay outside the gene matches. The CDR3 has 15 residues. The CDR3 DNA sequence: TGTGCCAGCAGTGATGTCGGGGGGGCGGATGAGACCCAGTACTTC. Amino acid sequence: CASSDVGGADETQYF. Supplemented by reference TRBV2 and TRBJ2-5, the full variable domain reads EPEVTQTPSHQVTQMGQEVILRCVPISNHLYFYWYRQILGQKVEFLVSFYNNEISEKSEIFDDQFSVERPDGSNFTLKIRSTKLEDSAMYFCASSDVGGADETQYFGPGTRLLVL.

The rearrangement links TRBV24-1 to TRBJ2-3; D call uncertain. V lost 1 base, J lost 2 bases, and 6 bases lay in between. CDR1 and CDR2 from the germline V gene are KGHDR and SFDVKD. This CDR3 comprises 14 residues. The CDR3 loop is CATSDFRSTDTQYF. CDR3 nucleotides: TGTGCCACCAGTGATTTTAGATCCACAGATACGCAGTATTTT.

This clonotype was seen repeatedly, ten times or more. As DNA, the CDR3 is TGTGCCAGCATCCCGCCGGGGGGCGTAGGGACCCAGTACTTC. The encoded protein is CASIPPGGVGTQYF. The genes are TRBV5-4 and TRBJ2-5, with D possibly TRBD2 on 7 matching bases. V lost 6 bases and J lost 7, with 19 bases in between. CDR1 and CDR2 from the germline V gene are SGHNT and YYREEE (reference sequence). CDR3 size: 14 residues.

This chain uses TRBV20-1 with TRBJ2-5; D is possibly TRBD1 (6 bases). V was clipped by 3 bases and J by 1 base, with 12 bases between them. The CDR3 has 14 amino acids. CDR1 is DFQATT and CDR2 is SNEGSKA in the germline V gene (reference sequence). This CDR3 is CSASHGTFQETQYF. The CDR3 nucleotides read TGCAGTGCTAGCCACGGGACATTCCAAGAGACCCAGTACTTC.

This clonotype was seen once. The CDR3, as DNA: TGTGCCAGCAGCCGCGGGGTGACTGAAGCTTTCTTT. Its protein product is CASSRGVTEAFF. The J gene is TRBJ1-1, the V gene TRBV3-1; no reliable D call. V dropped 4 bases and J dropped 5 bases, with 8 bases sitting between them. The CDR3 totals 12 residues. CDR1 and CDR2 (germline): LGHDT, YNNKEL (reference sequence).

This clonotype was found many times. The chain uses TRBV2 and TRBJ1-3; D gene unclear. Between the trimmed V and J ends, which lost 10 bases and 0 bases, there was a span of 13 bases. The CDR3 spans 14 residues. Germline V gene data show CDR1 as SNHLY and CDR2 as FYNNEI. CDR3 in amino acids: CANKEGFSGNTIYF. CDR3 bases: TGTGCCAACAAGGAGGGTTTCTCTGGAAACACCATATATTTT.